The clone carrying this T cell receptor beta chain has more than one count but fewer than ten. Its target is not known. This CDR3 comprises 15 residues. V lost 4 bases to trimming and J lost 5 bases; unmatched junction nucleotides: 10. CDR1 and CDR2 (germline): SGHRS, YFSETQ. This sample stems from a study of OX40 agonist ivuxolimab in advanced cancers. Study summary: In this cohort, patients received ivuxolimab, an agonistic anti-OX40 (CD134) antibody. Study conclusions and caveats: CD8+ T cells were the subset that, on average, had more expanded clones than CD4+. The 0.1-3.0 mg/kg partial responders had among the lowest clonal expansion.

Sequenced by immunoSEQ multiplex PCR; TCRdb stores in-frame clones only, minus some. The table has around 83,000 clones, 91% seen once. This receptor was identified in an adult with an advanced solid tumor such as melanoma, head and neck, liver or kidney cancer. This chain joins TRBV5-1 and TRBJ2-5; TRBD2 matches at 8 bases. The source material was CD4+ or CD8+ T cells sorted from blood, sampled in a trial of the OX40 agonist ivuxolimab. The CDR3: CASSAFGGLGETQYF. Written as DNA, the CDR3 is TGCGCCAGCAGCGCGTTTGGGGGACTAGGGGAGACCCAGTACTTC.